The present entry profiles one TCR beta chain with its context. What it binds is not known. Germline values: CDR1 SGHAT, CDR2 FQNNGV. CDR3 length: 14 amino acids. Trimming took 4 bases from V and 8 from J, leaving 17 bases between them. The source of the sample is a study of identical twins. TCRdb re-called the 5' RACE reads through MiXCR, storing one row per CDR3 protein. The repertoire holds some 760,000 distinct CDR3 sequences, 18% seen once, with over 10% in the top ten. General study findings and limits: Possibly, invariant MAIT and iNKT cells partly confounded zero-insertion analyses.

This sample also appeared in a second study, on T cells expressing NK-cell markers. From that paper: In sorted CD3+CD56+NKG2C+, CD3+CD56+NKG2C- and CD3+CD56-NKG2C+ T cells, TCR beta repertoires were obtained. In the group of eight sequenced donors, seven were HCMV-seropositive and one was seronegative. Four of the donors also had these clonotypes leading their CD3+CD56-NKG2C+ fraction.

The source is a young woman in good health. V is TRBV11-2 and J is TRBJ1-1; no definite D call. The sample taken for sequencing was PBMCs. CDR3 DNA sequence: TGTGCCAGCAGCTCCCTACCTGGGCGGGTGGAAGCTTTCTTT. Its translation: CASSSLPGRVEAFF.